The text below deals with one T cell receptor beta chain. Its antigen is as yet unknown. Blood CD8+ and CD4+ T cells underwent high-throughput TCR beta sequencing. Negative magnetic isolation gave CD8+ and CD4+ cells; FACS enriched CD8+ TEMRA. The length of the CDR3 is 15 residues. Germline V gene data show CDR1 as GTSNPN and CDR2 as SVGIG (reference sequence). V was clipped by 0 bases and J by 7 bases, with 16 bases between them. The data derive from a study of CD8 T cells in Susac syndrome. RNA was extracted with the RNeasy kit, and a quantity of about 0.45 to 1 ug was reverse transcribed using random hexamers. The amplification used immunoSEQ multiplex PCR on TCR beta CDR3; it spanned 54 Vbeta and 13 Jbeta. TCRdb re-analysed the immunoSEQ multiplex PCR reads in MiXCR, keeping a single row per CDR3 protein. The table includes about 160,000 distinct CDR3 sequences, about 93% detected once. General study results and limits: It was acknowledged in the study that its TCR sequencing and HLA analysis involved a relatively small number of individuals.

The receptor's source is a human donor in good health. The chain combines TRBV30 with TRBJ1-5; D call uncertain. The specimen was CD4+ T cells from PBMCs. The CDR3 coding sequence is TGTGCCTGGAGTGTCACGGGAGGGAAAAGACAGCCCCAGCATTTT. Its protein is CAWSVTGGKRQPQHF. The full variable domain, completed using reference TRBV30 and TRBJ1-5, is SQTIHQWPATLVQPVGSPLSLECTVEGTSNPNLYWYRQAAGRGLQLLFYSVGIGQISSEVPQNLSASRPQDRQFILSSKKLLLSDSGFYLCAWSVTGGKRQPQHFGDGTRLSIL.